This TCR beta chain appears in the sequencing data of a study of response to subunit inactivated influenza vaccine. Broader study findings: The authors suggested that every seasonal influenza vaccination recruits few new T cells.

Each CDR3 protein gets one entry after TCRdb re-called the RT-PCR reads with MiXCR. The top ten hold 10% to 15% of the sample, which has about half a million distinct CDR3 sequences, about 7.6% seen once. The V and J ends lost 3 bases and 2 bases, in that order; junction bases with no gene match: 2. The length of the CDR3 is 16 residues. From germline, CDR1 is KGHSH and CDR2 LQKENI. To note about this clonotype: Antigen unknown.

This receptor was taken from a man between 45 and 75 years old who received an inactivated influenza vaccine. Sequencing used PBMCs from blood, obtained approximately 25 months after vaccination. The chain has TRBV18 and TRBJ2-5; 14 bases are a match to TRBD2. CDR3 protein: CASSPGLAGEQETQYF. In nucleotides, the CDR3 is TGTGCCAGCTCACCGGGACTAGCGGGGGAGCAAGAGACCCAGTACTTC.